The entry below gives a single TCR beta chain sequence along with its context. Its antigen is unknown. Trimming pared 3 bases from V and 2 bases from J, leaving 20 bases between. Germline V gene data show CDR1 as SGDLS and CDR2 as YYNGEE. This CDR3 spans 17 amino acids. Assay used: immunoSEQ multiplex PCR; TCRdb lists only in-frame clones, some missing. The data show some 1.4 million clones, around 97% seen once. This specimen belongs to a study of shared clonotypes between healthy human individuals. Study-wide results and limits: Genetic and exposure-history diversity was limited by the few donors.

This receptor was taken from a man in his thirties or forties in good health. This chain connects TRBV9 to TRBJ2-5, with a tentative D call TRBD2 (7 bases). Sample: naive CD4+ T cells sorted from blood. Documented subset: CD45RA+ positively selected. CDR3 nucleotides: TGTGCCAGCAGCGATAGGGGGTGGGAGGGTGGTCAAGAGACCCAGTACTTC. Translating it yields CASSDRGWEGGQETQYF.